This TCR beta chain was observed in a study of shared clonotypes between healthy human individuals. The germline V and J ends were trimmed by 0 bases and 7 bases, with 16 bases remaining between them. Germline V gene data show CDR1 as SEHNR and CDR2 as FQNEAQ (reference sequence). The CDR3 covers 15 residues. TCRdb's table, derived via immunoSEQ multiplex PCR, lists solely in-frame clones and lacks some. The sample has about 2.1 million clones, 80% to 95% seen once. Naive-designated CD8 cells lacked CD45RO, were positively enriched for CCR7, and omitted terminally differentiated effector memory CD45RA+ cells.

This sequence originates from a man younger than 35 in good health. Some clones in this sample may be carry-over from other donors' samples. Sequencing input: naive CD8+ T cells from PBMCs. The V gene is TRBV7-9, the J gene TRBJ2-7; D is perhaps TRBD1 or TRBD2 (5 bases each). As DNA, the CDR3 is TGTGCCAGCAGCTTAGCCCGGGACGTCAAGGGGGAGCAGTACTTC. This sequence encodes CASSLARDVKGEQYF.